This T cell receptor beta chain was identified in a study of blood T cells in healthy people across ages. A second PCR, run for about 7 to 11 cycles, used a sample-barcoded 5' primer plus a J-beta primer mix. MiXCR, applied by TCRdb to the 5' RACE reads, yields one record per CDR3 protein. There are 1.5 million to 2 million distinct CDR3 sequences in the sample; about 50% occur only once, and around 2.1% lies in the top ten. Germline V gene data show CDR1 as SGHDT and CDR2 as YYEEEE. The ends lost 4 bases at V and 5 bases at J; junction bases unmatched: 3. CDR3 length: 12 residues. J is TRBJ2-7 and V is TRBV5-6, with TRBD2 matching 7 bases. Sequencing was done on a sample of blood. This TCR derives from a woman between 35 and 50 years old in good health. This CDR3 reads CASSGAGDEQYF. The CDR3 nucleotides are TGTGCCAGCAGCGGTGCGGGGGACGAGCAGTACTTC.